The 2 T cell receptor beta chains below all came from one sample that was sequenced in a study of GPR56 and killer-like receptors on CD4 memory cells. Using the reads, TCRdb records one entry per CDR3 protein without DNA. The sample has 960 or so distinct CDR3 sequences. Five CD4+ populations, defined by killer cell lectin-like receptor and GPR56 markers, were sorted by FACS. Input material: memory CD4+ T cells from blood. The source is a human donor in good health.

This clonotype is large by frequency. The rearrangement joins TRBV5-4 to TRBJ1-2; absent DNA, TCRdb's TRBD1 call cannot be checked. Germline CDR1 is SGHNT and CDR2 is YYREEE (reference sequence). The CDR3 contains 13 residues. CDR3 loop: CASSTGTNYGYTF.

This clonotype shows up as large by frequency. The CDR3: CASSRGGQGVYEQYF. The chain uses TRBV6-1 and TRBJ2-7; there is no DNA to check the TCRdb D call of TRBD1. Germline CDR1 and CDR2: MNHNS and SASEGT. The CDR3 loop spans 15 amino acids.